The next 9 T cell receptor beta chains were all read from a single sample in a study of regulatory T cells in long-lasting Graves disease. This sample's time point: newly diagnosed GD, antithyroid drugs for less than 3 months. RNA from PBMCs was the source of the TCR library. iRepertoire HTBI primers and Arm-PCR of CDR3 regions built TCR beta libraries. MiXCR, run by TCRdb on the multiplex PCR reads, gives a single entry per CDR3 protein. Of roughly 560,000 distinct CDR3 sequences listed, approximately 12% were seen once; the top ten hold around 10%. The sample was also linked to a second study, of T cells in Graves' hyperthyroidism and ophthalmopathy.

The sample consisted of peripheral blood mononuclear cells (PBMCs), taken at new diagnosis, from a patient treated with antithyroid drugs. The receptor source for this set is a woman aged 25 to 39 with Graves disease.

In its sample, this clonotype was seen many times. The chain uses TRBV29-1 and TRBJ2-7; 8 positions match TRBD2. Germline-derived CDR1 and CDR2 are SQVTM and ANQGSEA. The V gene end was trimmed by 5 bases and the J gene end by 3 bases; junction bases not matched to a gene: 6. The CDR3 length is 13 residues. Written as DNA, the CDR3 is TGCAGCGTTTCAGCGGGAGTCCTCTACGAGCAGTACTTC. It yields the protein CSVSAGVLYEQYF.

This clonotype appeared once. This chain uses TRBV2 with TRBJ1-1; no clear D gene. This CDR3 spans 15 amino acids. The V end lost 1 base, the J end lost 1 base, and 10 bases lay between the germline ends. In germline, CDR1 is SNHLY, CDR2 FYNNEI. This chain's CDR3 is CASSEEGQANTEAFF. CDR3 bases: TGTGCCAGCAGTGAAGAAGGGCAAGCGAACACTGAAGCTTTCTTT.

This clonotype has ten or more counts. The chain uses TRBV28 and TRBJ1-5; weak D call: TRBD1 (6 bases). The CDR3 has 16 amino acids. The V and J ends lost 5 bases and 6 bases respectively, with 20 bases between them. Germline-derived CDR1 and CDR2 are MDHEN and SYDVKM. CDR3 amino acids: CASSTVGRGGIQPQHF. The CDR3 region has the DNA TGTGCCAGCAGTACTGTCGGGAGAGGGGGGATTCAGCCCCAGCATTTT. Complete variable domain (other parts from reference TRBV28 and TRBJ1-5): DVKVTQSSRYLVKRTGEKVFLECVQDMDHENMFWYRQDPGLGLRLIYFSYDVKMKEKGDIPEGYSVSREKKERFSLILESASTNQTSMYLCASSTVGRGGIQPQHFGDGTRLSIL.

There are many counts of this clonotype. The rearrangement joins TRBV28 to TRBJ1-2; D is undetermined. The germline CDR1 and CDR2 sequences are MDHEN and SYDVKM. CDR3 size: 15 residues. V gave up 3 bases and J gave up 2 bases, with 13 bases separating them. In DNA form, the CDR3 reads TGTGCCAGCAGTTTGTTGGCTTTGGGGAACTATGGCTACACCTTC. Translating gives CASSLLALGNYGYTF.

At least ten counts were recorded for this clonotype. The chain carries TRBV7-9 and TRBJ2-1, with 8 bases lining up with TRBD1. The J segment lost 5 bases and the V segment lost 1 base, leaving 7 bases of the junction unmatched. Germline CDR1 SEHNR, CDR2 FQNEAQ (reference sequence). The CDR3 loop spans 16 amino acids. CDR3 sequence reads: CASSLVGTGKDNEQFF. CDR3 DNA sequence: TGTGCCAGCAGCTTAGTGGGGACAGGTAAAGACAATGAGCAGTTCTTC.

The chain is built from TRBV28 and TRBJ2-2, with TRBD1 matching 7 bases. The CDR3 has 15 amino acids. Germline CDR1 and CDR2: MDHEN and SYDVKM. V trimming: 3 bases; J trimming: 3 bases; junction bases outside the gene matches: 4. CDR3 sequence reads: CASSFEGAYTGELFF. CDR3 in DNA: TGTGCCAGCAGTTTTGAGGGGGCCTACACCGGGGAGCTGTTTTTT.

This clonotype showed up just a few times. V is TRBV20-1 and J is TRBJ2-7; tentative D call: TRBD1 (7 bases). Germline V gives CDR1 DFQATT, CDR2 SNEGSKA (reference sequence). This CDR3 is built from 14 residues. The V end was cut by 0 bases, the J end by 1 base, with 10 bases between. The CDR3 DNA reads TGCAGTGCTAGAGATGCGGGACAGTCCTACGAGCAGTACTTC. Amino acid sequence: CSARDAGQSYEQYF.

This clonotype was seen only a few times. V gene TRBV7-9 combines with J gene TRBJ1-2; 9 positions agree with TRBD1. Germline CDR1 reads SEHNR; CDR2 reads FQNEAQ (reference sequence). The CDR3 has 16 residues. The V and J ends lost 1 base and 3 bases, in that order; junction bases with no gene match: 6. As DNA, the CDR3 is TGTGCCAGCAGCTTAGAGAACAGGGGGCTTCACTATGGCTACACCTTC. Encoded protein: CASSLENRGLHYGYTF.

The CDR3 DNA reads as TGTGCCAGCAGATCGGGACAGGGAGAGGTTACGGGCTACAATGAGCAGTTCTTC. Translation: CASRSGQGEVTGYNEQFF. The rearrangement joins TRBV13 to TRBJ2-1; 9 bases agree with TRBD1. The V gene end was trimmed by 6 bases and the J gene end by 3 bases; junction bases not matched to a gene: 15. Germline V gives CDR1 PRHDT, CDR2 FYEKMQ (reference sequence). The CDR3 is made up of 18 amino acids.